This T cell receptor (beta chain) was found in a study of radiation and T cells in renal cell carcinoma. The V gene lost 3 bases and the J gene lost 7 bases, with 15 bases spanning the gap. Per the germline V gene, CDR1 is SGHVS and CDR2 is FNYEAQ. The CDR3 extends over 15 amino acids. Of note for this clone: The antigen is not known.

Sequencing used immunoSEQ multiplex PCR; TCRdb keeps in-frame clones, though not all of them. The table shows about 78,000 clones, with about nine tenths occurring only once. General study points: Baseline intratumoral clonotype presence is unknown without pretreatment biopsies. In blood, top tumor clones expanded by 2 weeks, shrinking by 4.

Time point reported: blood 4 weeks post-SBRT, at nephrectomy. Treatment defined: 15 Gy SBRT to primary tumor, nephrectomy 4 weeks later. The V call is TRBV7-6, the J call TRBJ2-2, with D perhaps assigned TRBD1 or TRBD2 (6 bases each). This TCR came from a woman aged 65 to 85 with renal cell carcinoma. The sample here was blood, taken from a patient whose treatment included radiotherapy and nephrectomy. CDR3 bases: TGTGCCAGCAGCTTGCGGGACACCCAGAACGGGGAGCTGTTTTTT. Encoded protein: CASSLRDTQNGELFF.